This T cell receptor beta chain stems from a study of blood T cells in healthy people across ages. Study-level information: Capture via template switching afforded approximately one barcoded beta molecule per two T cells.

A note on this clonotype: As yet, its antigen is unknown.

Findings and limits, study-wide: Diversity was higher, and naive CD4+ cells more numerous, in long-lived donors than in aged donors.

Next came a second PCR, run for about 7 to 12 cycles, which used a sample-barcoded 5' primer along with a J-beta primer mix. TCRdb recomputed calls from the 5' RACE reads with MiXCR, one row per CDR3 protein. This sample yields more than 1,400,000 distinct CDR3 sequences, of which roughly 45% are seen a single time; roughly 8.2% belongs to the top ten. Trimming cost V 7 bases and J 3 bases; bases outside gene matches: 7. This CDR3 has 13 residues. Germline CDR1 reads DFQATT; CDR2 reads SNEGSKA (reference sequence). The sequencing input was blood. This TCR was sampled from a woman aged 18-29 years in good health. The chain joins TRBV20-1 to TRBJ1-2; 8 bases align to TRBD1. The CDR3 coding sequence is TGCAGTGTCTCGGGACAGGCGGACTATGGCTACACCTTC. Translation gives CSVSGQADYGYTF.